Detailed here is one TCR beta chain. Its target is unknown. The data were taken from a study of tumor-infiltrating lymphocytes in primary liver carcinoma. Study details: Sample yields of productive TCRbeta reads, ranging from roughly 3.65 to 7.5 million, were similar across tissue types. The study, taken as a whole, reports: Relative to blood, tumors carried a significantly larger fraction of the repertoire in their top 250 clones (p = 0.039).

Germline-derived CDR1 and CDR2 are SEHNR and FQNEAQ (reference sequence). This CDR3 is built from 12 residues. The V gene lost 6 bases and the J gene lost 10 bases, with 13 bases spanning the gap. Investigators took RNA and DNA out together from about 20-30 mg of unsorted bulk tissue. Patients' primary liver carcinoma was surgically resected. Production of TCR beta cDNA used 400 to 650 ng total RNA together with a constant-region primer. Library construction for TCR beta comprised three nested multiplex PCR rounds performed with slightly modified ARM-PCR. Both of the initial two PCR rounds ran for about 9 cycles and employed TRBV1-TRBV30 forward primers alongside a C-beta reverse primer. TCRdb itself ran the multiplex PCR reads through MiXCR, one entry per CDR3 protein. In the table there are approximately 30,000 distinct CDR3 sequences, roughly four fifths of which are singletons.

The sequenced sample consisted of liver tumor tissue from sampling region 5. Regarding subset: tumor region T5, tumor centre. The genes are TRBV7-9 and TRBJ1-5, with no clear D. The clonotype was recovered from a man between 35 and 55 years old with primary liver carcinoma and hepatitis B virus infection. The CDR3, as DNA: TGTGCCAGCAGTCCACAACGAACTCCCCAGCATTTT. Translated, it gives CASSPQRTPQHF.